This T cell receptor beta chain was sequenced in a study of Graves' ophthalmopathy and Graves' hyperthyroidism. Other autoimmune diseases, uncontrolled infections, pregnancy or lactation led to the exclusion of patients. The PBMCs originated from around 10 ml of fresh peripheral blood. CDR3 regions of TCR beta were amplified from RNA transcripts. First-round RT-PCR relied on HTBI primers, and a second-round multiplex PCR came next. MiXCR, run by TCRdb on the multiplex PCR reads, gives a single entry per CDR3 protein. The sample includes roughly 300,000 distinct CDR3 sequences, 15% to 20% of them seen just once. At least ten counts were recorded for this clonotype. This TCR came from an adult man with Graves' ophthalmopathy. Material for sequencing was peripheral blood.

The CDR3 reads CASSLNYEQYF. The CDR3 DNA reads as TGTGCCAGCAGCTTAAACTACGAGCAGTACTTC. The chain carries TRBV11-2 and TRBJ2-7, with D unresolved. Germline-derived CDR1 and CDR2 are SGHAT and FQNNGV. The CDR3 extends over 11 amino acids. Between the trimmed V and J ends, which lost 2 bases and 3 bases, there was a span of 2 bases.